A selection of T cell receptor beta chains follows, all from one sample in a study of cytomegalovirus exposure and HLA in healthy donors. Some clones are missing from TCRdb's copy, which holds only in-frame ones; the method was immunoSEQ multiplex PCR. Of 110,000 to 150,000 clones in the sample, roughly 80% were seen once. The specimen was PBMCs. The receptors were sampled from a woman aged 45-60 years in good health and CMV-seropositive. Each CDR3 is given with its conserved first and last residue. D genes are given only for firm matches. The size field is filled for only some rows; it gives once, few, many or a size class.

few NA TRBJ1-6 TRBV4-2 CASSPGPQGSPLHF TGTGCCAGCAGCCCGGGTCCGCAGGGGTCACCCCTCCACTTT
NA TRBD1 TRBJ2-3 TRBV7-3 CASGTGDDTQYF TGTGCCAGCGGGACAGGGGATGATACGCAGTATTTT
few NA TRBJ2-1 TRBV28 CASRRGAHNNEQFF TGTGCCAGCCGCCGGGGGGCCCACAACAATGAGCAGTTCTTC
NA NA TRBJ1-4 TRBV18 CASSPQGVGEKLFF TGTGCCAGCTCACCACAGGGGGTGGGTGAAAAACTGTTTTTT
NA TRBD2 TRBJ2-5 TRBV7-3 CASSAGLGGTQYF TGTGCCAGCAGCGCTGGACTAGGAGGGACCCAGTACTTC
NA NA TRBJ2-2 TRBV11-1 CASSLQGRTGELFF TGTGCCAGCAGCTTACAGGGGCGGACCGGGGAGCTGTTTTTT
NA NA TRBJ2-7 TRBV19 CASSTRDTLPYEQYF TGTGCCAGTAGTACCCGGGACACCCTCCCCTACGAGCAGTACTTC
NA NA TRBJ2-3 TRBV10-3 CAIQGGGTQYF TGTGCCATCCAGGGGGGAGGTACGCAGTATTTT
NA TRBD1 TRBJ2-7 TRBV2 CASSEDRGRNEQYF TGTGCCAGCAGCGAAGACAGGGGGCGAAACGAGCAGTACTTC
NA TRBD2 TRBJ2-1 TRBV5-1 CASGREGGLGEQFF TGCGCCAGCGGTCGGGAGGGGGGGCTCGGTGAGCAGTTCTTC
NA NA TRBJ1-3 TRBV18 CASSPAQSGNTIYF TGTGCCAGCTCACCGGCACAGTCTGGAAACACCATATATTTT
NA TRBD1 TRBJ2-7 TRBV5-1 CASSLGGTGVREQYF TGCGCCAGCAGCTTGGGGGGGACAGGGGTGCGAGAGCAGTACTTC
few NA TRBJ2-5 TRBV29-1 CSVEAYGNLEETQYF TGCAGCGTTGAGGCGTACGGAAACCTAGAGGAGACCCAGTACTTC
few NA TRBJ1-2 TRBV27 CASSLYGRTVYQEGYTF TGTGCCAGCAGTTTGTATGGAAGGACAGTCTATCAGGAAGGCTACACCTTC
NA NA TRBJ2-7 TRBV5-1 CASSPNKITYEQYF TGCGCCAGCAGCCCCAACAAGATTACCTACGAGCAGTACTTC
NA NA TRBJ2-2 TRBV29-1 CSVLTVSATNTGELFF TGCAGCGTCCTTACCGTAAGCGCGACGAACACCGGGGAGCTGTTTTTT
NA NA TRBJ1-4 TRBV13 CASSSRDSANEKLFF TGTGCCAGCAGCTCGAGGGACTCAGCTAATGAAAAACTGTTTTTT
NA NA TRBJ2-6 TRBV7-2 CASSLVVSSGANVLTF TGTGCCAGCAGCTTAGTGGTCAGCTCTGGGGCCAACGTCCTGACTTTC
NA NA TRBJ1-5 TRBV6-5 CASSRRQTSNQPQHF TGTGCCAGCAGTCGGCGACAGACTAGCAATCAGCCCCAGCATTTT
NA TRBD2 TRBJ2-1 TRBV9 CASSVGVTSGDNEQFF TGTGCCAGCAGCGTAGGGGTGACTAGCGGGGACAATGAGCAGTTCTTC
NA NA TRBJ2-7 TRBV5-6 CASSWRGGLSYEQYF TGTGCCAGCAGCTGGAGGGGTGGCCTTTCCTACGAGCAGTACTTC
NA NA TRBJ1-6 TRBV9 CASSVEGRNSYNSPLHF TGTGCCAGCAGCGTAGAAGGGAGAAACTCCTATAATTCACCCCTCCACTTT
NA NA TRBJ2-5 TRBV9 CASSLTGSSETQYF TGTGCCAGCAGCCTAACAGGGTCGAGTGAGACCCAGTACTTC
NA NA TRBJ1-6 TRBV5-1 CASSLRSLGRDYNSPLHF TGCGCCAGCAGCCTAAGATCTTTAGGGAGAGACTATAATTCACCCCTCCACTTT
NA NA TRBJ1-1 TRBV28 CASRAYPGEAFF TGTGCCAGCAGAGCGTATCCTGGTGAAGCTTTCTTT
NA NA TRBJ1-4 TRBV7-7 CASSLDQGEKLFF TGTGCTAGCAGCTTAGACCAGGGTGAAAAACTGTTTTTT
NA TRBD1 TRBJ1-2 TRBV4-3 CASSPRGRGYGYTF TGCGCCAGCAGTCCCAGGGGGCGCGGCTATGGCTACACCTTC
few NA TRBJ2-1 TRBV15 CATSSLASPYNEQFF TGTGCCACCAGCAGTTTAGCTAGTCCCTACAATGAGCAGTTCTTC